This T cell receptor beta chain was profiled in a study of blood T cell repertoires in COVID-19. About the study: PBMCs, B-cell-depleted T cells, or T cells provided the cDNA or gDNA that made up the material.

The length of the CDR3 is 16 residues. Germline values: CDR1 SGHVS, CDR2 FQNEAQ. V was cut by 6 bases and J by 2 bases, with 17 bases left in between. The data were produced by immunoSEQ multiplex PCR, yet TCRdb's version contains in-frame clones alone and is incomplete. This sample carries roughly 83,000 clones, more than 75% of them seen once, and the ten largest clones take roughly 8%. Sample: peripheral blood. The chain is built from TRBV7-8 and TRBJ1-3; tentatively, D is TRBD1 (5 bases). This clonotype was obtained from a man older than 75 with active or convalescent COVID-19. Here the CDR3 reads CASRQSRDRTGNTIYF. The CDR3 DNA follows: TGTGCCAGCAGACAATCCAGAGACAGAACTGGAAACACCATATATTTT.